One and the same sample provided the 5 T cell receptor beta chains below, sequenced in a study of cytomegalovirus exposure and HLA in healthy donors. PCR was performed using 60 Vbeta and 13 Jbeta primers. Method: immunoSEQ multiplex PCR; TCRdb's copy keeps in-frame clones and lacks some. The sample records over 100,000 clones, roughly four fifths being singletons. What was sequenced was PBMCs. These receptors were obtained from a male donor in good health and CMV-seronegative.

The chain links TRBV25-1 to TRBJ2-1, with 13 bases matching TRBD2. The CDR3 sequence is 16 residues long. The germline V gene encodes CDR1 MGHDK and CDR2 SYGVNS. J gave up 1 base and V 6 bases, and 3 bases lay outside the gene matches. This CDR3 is CASRRTSGSSYNEQFF. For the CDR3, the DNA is TGTGCCAGCAGGCGGACTAGCGGGAGTTCCTACAATGAGCAGTTCTTC.

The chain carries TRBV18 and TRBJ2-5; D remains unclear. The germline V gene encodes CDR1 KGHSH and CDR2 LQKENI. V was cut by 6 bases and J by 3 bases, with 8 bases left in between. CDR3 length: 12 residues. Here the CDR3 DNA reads TGTGCCAGCTCCCCGGTCGAAGAGACCCAGTACTTC. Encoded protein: CASSPVEETQYF.

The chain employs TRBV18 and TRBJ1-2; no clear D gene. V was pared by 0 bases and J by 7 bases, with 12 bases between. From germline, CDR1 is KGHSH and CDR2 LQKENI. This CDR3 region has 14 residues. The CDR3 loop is CASSPPGRVSGYTF. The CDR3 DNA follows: TGTGCCAGCTCACCACCGGGGAGGGTTAGTGGCTACACCTTC.

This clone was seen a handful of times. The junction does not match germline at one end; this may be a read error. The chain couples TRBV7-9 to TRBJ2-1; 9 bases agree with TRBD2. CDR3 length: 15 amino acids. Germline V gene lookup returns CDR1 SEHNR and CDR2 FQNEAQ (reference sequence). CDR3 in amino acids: CSSSLPGLAHYGQFF. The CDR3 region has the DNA TGTTCCAGCAGCTTGCCGGGACTAGCACACTATGGGCAGTTCTTC.

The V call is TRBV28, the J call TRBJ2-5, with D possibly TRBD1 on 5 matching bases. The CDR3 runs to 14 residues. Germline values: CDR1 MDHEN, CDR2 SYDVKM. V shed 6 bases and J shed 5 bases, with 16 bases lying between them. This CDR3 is CASRKGRVVETQYF. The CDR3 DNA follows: TGTGCCAGCAGAAAGGGCAGGGTTGTGGAGACCCAGTACTTC.